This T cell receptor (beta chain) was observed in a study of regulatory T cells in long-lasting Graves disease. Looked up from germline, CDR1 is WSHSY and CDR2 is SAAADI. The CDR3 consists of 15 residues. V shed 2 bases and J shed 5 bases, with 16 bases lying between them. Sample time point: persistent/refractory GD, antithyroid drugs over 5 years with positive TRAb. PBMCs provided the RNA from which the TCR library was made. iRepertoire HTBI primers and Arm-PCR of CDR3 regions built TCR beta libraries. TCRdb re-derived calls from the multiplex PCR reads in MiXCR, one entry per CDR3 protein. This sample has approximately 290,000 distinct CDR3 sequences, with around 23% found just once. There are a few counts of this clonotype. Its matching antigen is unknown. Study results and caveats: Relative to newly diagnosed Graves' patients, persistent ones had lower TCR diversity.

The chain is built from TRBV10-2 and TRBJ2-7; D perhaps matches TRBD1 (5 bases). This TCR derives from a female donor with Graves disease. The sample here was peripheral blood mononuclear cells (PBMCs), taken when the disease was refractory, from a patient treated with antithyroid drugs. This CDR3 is CASSERSRAKNEQYF. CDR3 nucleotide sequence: TGCGCCAGCAGTGAGAGGTCCAGGGCGAAGAACGAGCAGTACTTC.